This TCR beta chain comes out of a study of shared clonotypes between healthy human individuals. TCRdb's table, derived via immunoSEQ multiplex PCR, lists solely in-frame clones and lacks some. Of around 580,000 clones in the sample, 98% are singletons; the top ten hold approximately 0.3%. In germline, CDR1 is MNHEY, CDR2 SMNVEV (reference sequence). The CDR3 runs to 15 residues. Deletions cut 6 bases from V and 3 bases from J, with 12 bases between. Positively selected for CCR7, the CD45RO-negative cells used as naive CD8 cells excluded terminally differentiated effector memory CD45RA+ cells. Only Caucasian adults living in Nashville, Tennessee served as donors.

V gene TRBV27 combines with J gene TRBJ2-6, with D uncertain. Sequenced sample: naive CD8+ T cells sorted from blood. This clonotype originated in a young man in good health. CDR3 nucleotide sequence: TGTGCCAGCAGGCCTGGCAGGCTTGGGGCCAACGTCCTGACTTTC. Translated, it gives CASRPGRLGANVLTF. Using reference TRBV27 and TRBJ2-6 for the parts outside the CDR3, the full variable domain is EAQVTQNPRYLITVTGKKLTVTCSQNMNHEYMSWYRQDPGLGLRQIYYSMNVEVTDKGDVPEGYKVSRKEKRNFPLILESPSPNQTSLYFCASRPGRLGANVLTFGAGSRLTVL.